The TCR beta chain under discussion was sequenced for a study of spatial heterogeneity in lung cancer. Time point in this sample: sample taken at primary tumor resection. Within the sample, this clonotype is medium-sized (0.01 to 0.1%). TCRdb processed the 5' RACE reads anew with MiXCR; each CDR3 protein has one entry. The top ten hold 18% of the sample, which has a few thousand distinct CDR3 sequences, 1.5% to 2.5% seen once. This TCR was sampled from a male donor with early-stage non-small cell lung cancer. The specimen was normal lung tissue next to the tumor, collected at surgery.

CDR3 nucleotide sequence: TGTGCCAGCAGCGTAGGGGTCCCCTTGAACTCTGGGGCCAACGTCCTGACTTTC. Its protein product is CASSVGVPLNSGANVLTF. The V gene is TRBV9, the J gene TRBJ2-6, with D hard to call. Germline values: CDR1 SGDLS, CDR2 YYNGEE. This CDR3 comprises 18 residues. V shed 0 bases and J shed 0 bases, with 13 bases lying between them. The variable domain in full, completed from reference TRBV9 and TRBJ2-6, reads DSGVTQTPKHLITATGQRVTLRCSPRSGDLSVYWYQQSLDQGLQFLIQYYNGEERAKGNILERFSAQQFPDLHSELNLSSLELGDSALYFCASSVGVPLNSGANVLTFGAGSRLTVL.